This T cell receptor beta chain stems from a study of T cell responses to AZD1222 COVID-19 vaccine. Study-wide results and caveats: Across spike, vaccine-associated CD4 TCRs were found, dominant at 160-218 and 743-854.

The CDR3 totals 13 residues. Germline CDR1 and CDR2: LNHDA and SQIVND (reference sequence). V was clipped by 4 bases and J by 4 bases, with 9 bases between them. This clone was observed a single time. Antigen specificity is unknown. Data came from immunoSEQ multiplex PCR; TCRdb stores just in-frame clones and leaves some out. This table holds about 100,000 clones, over 90% found once. The V call is TRBV19, the J call TRBJ2-3; D is ambiguous. The specimen comprised peripheral blood, sampled on day 0 of AZD1222 vaccination. This sequence originates from an adult in good health. The DNA for the CDR3 is TGTGCCAGTAGTACAAATGGGCCAGATACGCAGTATTTT. Amino acids: CASSTNGPDTQYF.